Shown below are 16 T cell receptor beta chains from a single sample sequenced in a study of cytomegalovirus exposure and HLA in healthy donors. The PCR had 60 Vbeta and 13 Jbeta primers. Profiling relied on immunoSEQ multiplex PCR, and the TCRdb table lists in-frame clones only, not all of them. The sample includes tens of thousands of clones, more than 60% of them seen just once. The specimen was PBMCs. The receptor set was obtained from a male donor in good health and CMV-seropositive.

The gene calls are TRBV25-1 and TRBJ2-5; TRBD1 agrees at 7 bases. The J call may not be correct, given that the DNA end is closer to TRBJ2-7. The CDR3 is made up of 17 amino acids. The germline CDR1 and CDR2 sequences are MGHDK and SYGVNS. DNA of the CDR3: TGTGCCAGCAGTTTGCAAACAGGGGACAGAGGGCACTACGAGCAGTACTTC. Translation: CASSLQTGDRGHYEQYF.

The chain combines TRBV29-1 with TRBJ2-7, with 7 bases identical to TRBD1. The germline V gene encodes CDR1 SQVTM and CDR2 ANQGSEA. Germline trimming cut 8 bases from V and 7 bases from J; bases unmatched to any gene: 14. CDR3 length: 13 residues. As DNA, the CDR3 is TGCAGCATATGGGACAGCCCTATAGAGGAGCAGTACTTC. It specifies CSIWDSPIEEQYF.

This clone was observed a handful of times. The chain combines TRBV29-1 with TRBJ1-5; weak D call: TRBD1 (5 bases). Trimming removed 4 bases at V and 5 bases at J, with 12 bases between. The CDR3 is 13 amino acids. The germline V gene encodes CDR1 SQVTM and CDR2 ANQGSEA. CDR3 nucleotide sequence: TGCAGCGTTGCAGGGTACGGCTATCAGCCCCAGCATTTT. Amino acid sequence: CSVAGYGYQPQHF.

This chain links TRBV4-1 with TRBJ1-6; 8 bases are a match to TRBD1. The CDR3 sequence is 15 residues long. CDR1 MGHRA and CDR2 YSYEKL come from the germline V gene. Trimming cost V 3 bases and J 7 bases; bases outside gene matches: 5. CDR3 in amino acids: CASSQGQGANSPLHF. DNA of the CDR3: TGCGCCAGCAGCCAGGGGCAGGGGGCCAATTCACCCCTCCACTTT.

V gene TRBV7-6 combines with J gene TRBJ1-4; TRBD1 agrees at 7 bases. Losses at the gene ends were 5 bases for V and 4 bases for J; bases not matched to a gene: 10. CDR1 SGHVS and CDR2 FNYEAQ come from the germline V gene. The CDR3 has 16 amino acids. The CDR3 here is CASSPTGQAHNEKLFF. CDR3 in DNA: TGTGCCAGCAGCCCGACTGGACAGGCCCATAATGAAAAACTGTTTTTT.

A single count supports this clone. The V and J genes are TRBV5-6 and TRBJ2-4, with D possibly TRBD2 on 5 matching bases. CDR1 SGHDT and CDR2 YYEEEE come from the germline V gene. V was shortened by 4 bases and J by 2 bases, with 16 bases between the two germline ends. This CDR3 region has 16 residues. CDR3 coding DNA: TGTGCCAGCAGCCTCATGGACTTACCGCCCAAAAACATTCAGTACTTC. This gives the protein CASSLMDLPPKNIQYF.

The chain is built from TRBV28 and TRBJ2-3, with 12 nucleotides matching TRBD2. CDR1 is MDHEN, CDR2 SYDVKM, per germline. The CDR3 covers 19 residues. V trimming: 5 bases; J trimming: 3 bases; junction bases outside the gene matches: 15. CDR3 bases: TGTGCCAGCAGTCCGCCCCCCCCGCTAGCGGGGGGGCGGACAGATACGCAGTATTTT. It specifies CASSPPPPLAGGRTDTQYF.

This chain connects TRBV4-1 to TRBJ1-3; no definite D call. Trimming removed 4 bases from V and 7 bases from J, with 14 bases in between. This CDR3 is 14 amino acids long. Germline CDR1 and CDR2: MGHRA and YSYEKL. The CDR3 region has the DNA TGCGCCAGCAGCCCGGCCAGGTTGCCGAACACCATATATTTT. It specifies CASSPARLPNTIYF.

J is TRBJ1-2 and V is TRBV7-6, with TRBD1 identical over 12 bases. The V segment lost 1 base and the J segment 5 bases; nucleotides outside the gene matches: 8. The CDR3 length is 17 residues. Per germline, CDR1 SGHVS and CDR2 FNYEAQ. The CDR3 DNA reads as TGTGCCAGCAGCTTAGATGGGACAGGGGGCGGGCGGTATGGCTACACCTTC. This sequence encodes CASSLDGTGGGRYGYTF.

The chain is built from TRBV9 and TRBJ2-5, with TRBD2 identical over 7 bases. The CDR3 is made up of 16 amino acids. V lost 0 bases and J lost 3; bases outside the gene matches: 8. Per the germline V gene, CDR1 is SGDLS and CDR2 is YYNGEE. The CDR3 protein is CASSVGVVAGEETQYF. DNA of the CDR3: TGTGCCAGCAGCGTAGGGGTGGTAGCGGGCGAAGAGACCCAGTACTTC.

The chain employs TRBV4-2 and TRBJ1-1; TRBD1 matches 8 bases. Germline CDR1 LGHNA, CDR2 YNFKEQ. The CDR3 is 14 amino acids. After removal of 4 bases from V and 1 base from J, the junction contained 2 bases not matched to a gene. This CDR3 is CASSLTGENTEAFF. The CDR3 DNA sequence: TGTGCCAGCAGCCTGACAGGGGAGAACACTGAAGCTTTCTTT.

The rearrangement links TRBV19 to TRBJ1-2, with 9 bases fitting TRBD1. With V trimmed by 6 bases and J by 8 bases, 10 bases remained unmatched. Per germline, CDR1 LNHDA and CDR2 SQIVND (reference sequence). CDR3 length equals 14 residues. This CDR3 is CASSPPGQGIGYTF. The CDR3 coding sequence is TGTGCCAGTAGCCCTCCGGGACAGGGAATCGGCTACACCTTC. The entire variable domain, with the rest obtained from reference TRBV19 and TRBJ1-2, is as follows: DGGITQSPKYLFRKEGQNVTLSCEQNLNHDAMYWYRQDPGQGLRLIYYSQIVNDFQKGDIAEGYSVSREKKESFPLTVTSAQKNPTAFYLCASSPPGQGIGYTFGSGTRLTVV.

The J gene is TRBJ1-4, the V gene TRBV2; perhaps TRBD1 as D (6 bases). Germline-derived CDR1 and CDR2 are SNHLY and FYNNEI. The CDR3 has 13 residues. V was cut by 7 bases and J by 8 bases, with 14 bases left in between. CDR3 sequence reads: CASNRGRGEKLFF. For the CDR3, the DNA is TGTGCCAGCAACCGGGGCAGGGGAGAAAAACTGTTTTTT.

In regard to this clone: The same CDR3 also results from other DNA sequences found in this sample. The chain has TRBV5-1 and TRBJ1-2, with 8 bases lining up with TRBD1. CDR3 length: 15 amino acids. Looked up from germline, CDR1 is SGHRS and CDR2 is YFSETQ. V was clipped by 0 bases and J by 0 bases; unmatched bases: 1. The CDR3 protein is CASSLGQGPNYGYTF. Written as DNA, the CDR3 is TGCGCCAGCAGCTTGGGACAGGGGCCTAACTATGGCTACACCTTC.

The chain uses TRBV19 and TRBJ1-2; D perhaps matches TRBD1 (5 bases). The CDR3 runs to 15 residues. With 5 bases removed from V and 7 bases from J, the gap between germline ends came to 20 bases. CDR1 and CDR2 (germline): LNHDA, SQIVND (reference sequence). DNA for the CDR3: TGTGCCAGTAGTCAACGAGGCGCAGGGTTCGGTGGCTACACCTTC. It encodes CASSQRGAGFGGYTF. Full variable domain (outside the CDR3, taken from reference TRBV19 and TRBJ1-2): DGGITQSPKYLFRKEGQNVTLSCEQNLNHDAMYWYRQDPGQGLRLIYYSQIVNDFQKGDIAEGYSVSREKKESFPLTVTSAQKNPTAFYLCASSQRGAGFGGYTFGSGTRLTVV.

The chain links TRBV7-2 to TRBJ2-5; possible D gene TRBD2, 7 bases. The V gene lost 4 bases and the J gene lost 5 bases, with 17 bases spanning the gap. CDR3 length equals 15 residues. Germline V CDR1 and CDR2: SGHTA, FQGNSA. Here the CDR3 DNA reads TGTGCCAGCAGCTCCTTCGCGGGGGCTTCGGAGACCCAGTACTTC. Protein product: CASSSFAGASETQYF.